What follows are 32 T cell receptor beta chains derived from one specimen sequenced in a study of OX40 agonist ivuxolimab in advanced cancers. TCRdb keeps only in-frame clones here, not all; method: immunoSEQ multiplex PCR. Of more than 55,000 clones listed, 85% to 90% are singletons. The material was CD4+ or CD8+ T cells sorted from blood, obtained in a trial of the OX40 agonist ivuxolimab. These receptors were obtained from an adult with an advanced solid tumor such as melanoma, head and neck, liver or kidney cancer.

The chain joins TRBV2 to TRBJ1-3, with 7 nucleotides matching TRBD1. J lost 10 bases, V lost 7 bases, and 10 bases had no gene match. Germline V CDR1 and CDR2: SNHLY, FYNNEI. The CDR3 sequence is 13 residues long. The CDR3 DNA reads as TGTGCCAGCAACCCGGGACAGCCTCCGACCATATATTTT. This encodes CASNPGQPPTIYF.

The genes are TRBV27 and TRBJ1-6, with 10 bases lining up with TRBD1. Germline V gene sequence: CDR1 MNHEY, CDR2 SMNVEV (reference sequence). Unmatched junction bases numbered 7, after V lost 6 bases and J lost 2 bases. This CDR3 has 17 amino acids. The CDR3 reads CASSRDRGEPYNSPLHF. The DNA for the CDR3 is TGTGCCAGCAGCCGGGACAGGGGAGAACCCTATAATTCACCCCTCCACTTT.

The chain links TRBV30 to TRBJ1-2; TRBD1 agrees at 7 bases. The CDR3 has 13 amino acids. Germline values: CDR1 GTSNPN, CDR2 SVGIG (reference sequence). The junction had 9 bases not matched to a gene; V was cut back by 5 bases and J by 6 bases. CDR3 sequence: CAWAVRGLDGYTF. The DNA of the CDR3 is TGTGCCTGGGCGGTCAGGGGGTTGGATGGCTACACCTTC.

This chain links TRBV5-1 with TRBJ2-3; TRBD1 matches at 7 bases. CDR3 size: 15 residues. Germline loops: CDR1 SGHRS, CDR2 YFSETQ. With V trimmed by 7 bases and J by 0 bases, 8 bases remained unmatched. The CDR3 region is CASCHRDSSTDTQYF. For the CDR3, the DNA is TGCGCCAGCTGTCACAGGGACAGTAGCACAGATACGCAGTATTTT.

V usage is TRBV7-2 and J usage is TRBJ1-1; D is undetermined. The CDR3 runs 14 residues. The germline V gene encodes CDR1 SGHTA and CDR2 FQGNSA. V gave up 0 bases and J gave up 4 bases, with 9 bases separating them. The CDR3 nucleotides read TGTGCCAGCAGCTTAGCGCCTGGGATCACTGAAGCTTTCTTT. Translating gives CASSLAPGITEAFF.

The V call is TRBV19, the J call TRBJ1-5; the match to TRBD1 covers 9 bases. Germline lookup yields CDR1 LNHDA and CDR2 SQIVND (reference sequence). This CDR3 is 15 amino acids long. Trimming cost V 6 bases and J 0 bases; bases outside gene matches: 3. The CDR3 DNA reads as TGTGCCAGTAGGTACAGGGGGCCTAGCAATCAGCCCCAGCATTTT. Protein: CASRYRGPSNQPQHF.

V gene TRBV19 combines with J gene TRBJ2-1, with TRBD2 matching over 8 bases. V lost 3 bases, J lost 7 bases, and 2 bases stayed unmatched. Germline V gene sequence: CDR1 LNHDA, CDR2 SQIVND (reference sequence). The CDR3 has 13 residues. The CDR3 coding sequence is TGTGCCAGTAGTATCCGGGGGGGAAATGAGCAGTTCTTC. Its translation is CASSIRGGNEQFF.

The rearrangement joins TRBV27 to TRBJ1-1, with no clear D. The CDR3 length is 13 residues. CDR1 is MNHEY and CDR2 is SMNVEV in the germline V gene (reference sequence). Trimming shortened V by 3 bases and J by 3 bases, and 8 bases separated the two germline ends. The CDR3 reads CASSFSWDTEAFF. CDR3 in DNA: TGTGCCAGCAGTTTTTCCTGGGACACTGAAGCTTTCTTT.

The chain is built from TRBV7-3 and TRBJ2-2; no clear D gene. The length of the CDR3 is 13 residues. Germline assignment: CDR1 SGHTA and CDR2 FQGTGA. With 3 bases removed from V and 9 bases from J, the gap between germline ends came to 11 bases. The CDR3 here is CASSFRAARELFF. CDR3 bases: TGTGCCAGCAGCTTCCGGGCCGCCCGGGAGCTGTTTTTT.

This clone was observed once. The rearrangement joins TRBV28 to TRBJ1-2, with D tentatively TRBD1 (5 bases). The germline V gene has CDR1 MDHEN and CDR2 SYDVKM. The V and J ends lost 6 bases and 1 base respectively, with 18 bases between them. This CDR3 region has 16 residues. The CDR3 DNA is TGTGCCAGCAGCGCGGGGGTCTGGGGGGTTAACTATGGCTACACCTTC. Protein: CASSAGVWGVNYGYTF.

This clone was picked up one time. The CDR3: CASSLGGHPGGEQFF. The CDR3 nucleotides are TGTGCCAGCAGCTTGGGGGGACATCCTGGCGGTGAGCAGTTCTTC. The chain combines TRBV5-6 with TRBJ2-1; D possibly corresponds to TRBD1 (6 bases). The CDR3 loop spans 15 amino acids. V lost 0 bases to trimming and J lost 9 bases, with 16 bases between them. Germline loops: CDR1 SGHDT, CDR2 YYEEEE.

J is TRBJ2-7 and V is TRBV28; no clear D gene. V was shortened by 9 bases and J by 3 bases, with 9 bases between the two germline ends. Germline V lookup: CDR1 MDHEN, CDR2 SYDVKM. CDR3 length equals 11 residues. The CDR3 loop reads CASAWGYEQYF. DNA for the CDR3: TGTGCCAGTGCATGGGGCTACGAGCAGTACTTC.

J is TRBJ2-5 and V is TRBV14; 8 nucleotides line up with TRBD2. The CDR3 length is 17 residues. Per the germline V gene, CDR1 is SGHDN and CDR2 is FVKESK. The junction had 8 bases not matched to a gene; V was cut back by 1 base and J by 1 base. The CDR3 nucleotides read TGTGCCAGCAGCCAAGTTCCAGCGGGAGCCCCCCAAGAGACCCAGTACTTC. Protein sequence: CASSQVPAGAPQETQYF.

The V call is TRBV28, the J call TRBJ1-1, with 10 bases matching TRBD1. V dropped 3 bases and J dropped 10; count of bases not matched to a gene: 11. Germline V gene data show CDR1 as MDHEN and CDR2 as SYDVKM. This CDR3 comprises 15 residues. The CDR3 reads CASSFAHGTGVAAFF. The CDR3 DNA sequence: TGTGCCAGCAGTTTTGCCCACGGGACAGGGGTAGCAGCTTTCTTT.

This chain uses TRBV6-1 with TRBJ1-6, with 10 bases fitting TRBD1. This CDR3 has 15 residues. Trimming took 6 bases from V and 4 from J; bases not matched to a gene: 3. CDR1 and CDR2 (germline): MNHNS, SASEGT. CDR3 sequence reads: CASRGQGSYNSPLHF. The CDR3 nucleotides read TGTGCCAGCAGGGGACAGGGGTCTTATAATTCACCCCTCCACTTT.

This chain links TRBV29-1 with TRBJ2-1; 7 nucleotides agree with TRBD1. In germline, CDR1 is SQVTM, CDR2 ANQGSEA. The CDR3 spans 15 residues. Losses at the gene ends were 2 bases for V and 6 bases for J; bases not matched to a gene: 10. In DNA, the CDR3 is TGCAGCGTTGAAATAGTAGGGGGCTTGTCCAATGAGCAGTTCTTC. The encoded protein is CSVEIVGGLSNEQFF.

V is TRBV28 and J is TRBJ1-2, with TRBD1 as a possible D gene (6 bases). The V end lost 8 bases, the J end lost 4 bases, and 8 bases lay between the germline ends. The germline V gene has CDR1 MDHEN and CDR2 SYDVKM. The length of the CDR3 is 11 residues. In DNA form, the CDR3 reads TGTGCCAGCCAACAGGGCTATGGCTACACCTTC. It is translated as CASQQGYGYTF.

The rearrangement joins TRBV23-1 to TRBJ2-7, with 10 bases aligning to TRBD1. TRBV23-1 is annotated as an ORF whose role is uncertain. The V and J ends lost 2 bases and 3 bases, in that order; junction bases with no gene match: 10. The CDR3 totals 17 residues. The CDR3 protein is CASSQMELGTGDYEQYF. As DNA, the CDR3 is TGCGCCAGCAGTCAAATGGAATTGGGGACAGGGGACTACGAGCAGTACTTC.

The chain links TRBV6-5 to TRBJ1-2, with TRBD1 matching over 10 bases. The J segment lost 4 bases and the V segment lost 0 bases, leaving 5 bases of the junction unmatched. The CDR3 covers 16 residues. Germline V CDR1 and CDR2: MNHEY, SVGAGI. The CDR3 region is CASSYSRDRGGYGYTF. CDR3 coding DNA: TGTGCCAGCAGTTACTCCCGGGACAGGGGCGGCTATGGCTACACCTTC.

This chain uses TRBV5-4 with TRBJ2-3, with 9 bases fitting TRBD2. The CDR3 is 16 residues long. The ends lost 0 bases at V and 1 base at J; junction bases unmatched: 3. Germline CDR1 reads SGHNT; CDR2 reads YYREEE (reference sequence). The CDR3: CASSLGASGGTDTQYF. In nucleotides, the CDR3 is TGTGCCAGCAGCTTGGGGGCTAGCGGGGGCACAGATACGCAGTATTTT.

This rearrangement joins TRBV10-3 to TRBJ1-1; 9 bases map to TRBD1. CDR1 and CDR2 from the germline V gene are ENHRY and SYGVKD. The CDR3 is 14 amino acids. V was clipped by 8 bases and J by 6 bases; unmatched bases: 10. CDR3 sequence reads: CAIGGTGRRPEAFF. The CDR3 nucleotides are TGTGCCATCGGAGGGACAGGGAGGAGACCTGAAGCTTTCTTT.

A single count supports this clone. The genes are TRBV12-5 and TRBJ2-2, with 14 bases that match TRBD2. The junction had 11 bases not matched to a gene; V was cut back by 3 bases and J by 5 bases. This CDR3 is 19 amino acids long. The germline CDR1 and CDR2 sequences are LGHNT and FRNRAP. The CDR3 loop reads CASGFRSTSGRAGTGELFF. The DNA for the CDR3 is TGTGCTAGTGGTTTCCGGTCGACTAGCGGGAGGGCCGGGACCGGGGAGCTGTTTTTT. Complete variable domain (other parts from reference TRBV12-5 and TRBJ2-2): DARVTQTPRHKVTEMGQEVTMRCQPILGHNTVFWYRQTMMQGLELLAYFRNRAPLDDSGMPKDRFSAEMPDATLATLKIQPSEPRDSAVYFCASGFRSTSGRAGTGELFFGEGSRLTVL.

This chain connects TRBV10-3 to TRBJ2-2; maybe TRBD1 (6 bases). The CDR3 contains 12 residues. Germline V lookup: CDR1 ENHRY, CDR2 SYGVKD. V was shortened by 3 bases and J by 11 bases, with 10 bases between the two germline ends. Here the CDR3 DNA reads TGTGCCATCAGTGACACAGGGAGAGAGCTGTTTTTT. Protein product: CAISDTGRELFF.

This sequence joins TRBV5-6 and TRBJ2-2; D ambiguous. The CDR3 is made up of 13 amino acids. Trimming pared 1 base from V and 7 bases from J, leaving 8 bases between. Germline CDR1 and CDR2: SGHDT and YYEEEE. This CDR3 is CASSLMVNGELFF. The CDR3 coding sequence is TGTGCCAGCAGCTTGATGGTGAACGGGGAGCTGTTTTTT.

The chain is built from TRBV7-9 and TRBJ2-5; D is ambiguous. This CDR3 contains 14 residues. V lost 2 bases to trimming and J lost 5 bases, with 12 bases between them. Germline lookup yields CDR1 SEHNR and CDR2 FQNEAQ (reference sequence). The CDR3 region is CASSLMATWETQYF. The CDR3 nucleotides read TGTGCCAGCAGCTTAATGGCCACTTGGGAGACCCAGTACTTC.

This chain's CDR3 is CASSYEAGQGEQYF. The CDR3, as DNA: TGTGCCAGCAGCTACGAGGCTGGGCAAGGGGAGCAGTACTTC. The chain combines TRBV6-5 with TRBJ2-7; D is undetermined. The V gene's germline CDR1 is MNHEY and CDR2 SVGAGI. The V end was cut by 6 bases, the J end by 7 bases, with 19 bases between. CDR3 size: 14 residues.

This clone has more than one count but fewer than ten. The chain recombines TRBV10-3 with TRBJ1-5; D perhaps matches TRBD1 (5 bases). Trimming took 0 bases from V and 5 from J, leaving 8 bases between them. The CDR3 contains 14 residues. In germline, CDR1 is ENHRY, CDR2 SYGVKD. The DNA for the CDR3 is TGTGCCATCAGTGAGTCCGGAGGGGATCAGCCCCAGCATTTT. It specifies CAISESGGDQPQHF.

The chain's CDR3 is CASSTLGRGYTF. The CDR3 DNA reads as TGTGCCAGTAGTACCCTGGGACGTGGCTACACCTTC. The chain uses TRBV19 and TRBJ1-2; the D gene is possibly TRBD1 (5 bases). Trimming removed 4 bases at V and 7 bases at J, with 10 bases between. CDR3 length: 12 amino acids. CDR1 is LNHDA, CDR2 SQIVND, per germline (reference sequence).

This clone has just a few counts. The chain employs TRBV9 and TRBJ2-3, with a possible D match to TRBD1 (6 bases). In germline, CDR1 is SGDLS, CDR2 YYNGEE. This CDR3 is 15 amino acids long. V was shortened by 2 bases and J by 2 bases, with 12 bases between the two germline ends. CDR3 in amino acids: CASSVTGRPTDTQYF. In DNA, the CDR3 is TGTGCCAGCAGCGTGACAGGACGCCCCACAGATACGCAGTATTTT.

The rearrangement links TRBV2 to TRBJ2-5; D uncertain. The DNA matches TRBJ2-7 better at its end, which makes the J call doubtful. The CDR3 consists of 13 residues. Looked up from germline, CDR1 is SNHLY and CDR2 is FYNNEI. CDR3 sequence: CASSDAGSYEQYF. The CDR3 coding sequence is TGTGCCAGCAGTGATGCCGGGTCCTACGAGCAGTACTTC.

In its sample, this clone was seen once. CDR3 nucleotide sequence: TGTGCCAGCAGTTACGGGGACAGAACCTACGAGCAGTACTTC. Protein sequence: CASSYGDRTYEQYF. V is TRBV6-9 and J is TRBJ2-7; TRBD1 agrees at 7 bases. The CDR3 runs to 14 residues. Germline V gene sequence: CDR1 MNHGY, CDR2 SVAAGI. With V trimmed by 3 bases and J by 2 bases, 4 bases remained unmatched.

The chain links TRBV7-9 to TRBJ2-1; 10 bases match TRBD2. The CDR3 length is 16 residues. V trimming: 5 bases; J trimming: 7 bases; junction bases outside the gene matches: 11. Germline values: CDR1 SEHNR, CDR2 FQNEAQ (reference sequence). CDR3 coding DNA: TGTGCCAGCAGCAACGGTTGGCTAGCGGGAGTAAATGAGCAGTTCTTC. This gives the protein CASSNGWLAGVNEQFF.